The 22 T cell receptor beta chains listed next were all sequenced from one sample in a study of shared T cell receptors in the human thymus. Clones were read by immunoSEQ multiplex PCR, and TCRdb kept only the in-frame ones, dropping some. The data hold hundreds of thousands of clones, with around 89% observed a single time. This sample was also put to use in a study of human thymus T cells.

The sequenced sample consisted of thymocytes. The receptors were gathered from a boy less than two years old with a congenital heart defect.

As regards this clone: Other DNA sequences in this sample translate to the same CDR3. The rearrangement uses TRBV6-5 and TRBJ2-7, with 10 bases aligning to TRBD1. V was clipped by 7 bases and J by 7 bases; unmatched bases: 10. The CDR3 has 14 residues. The germline gives CDR1 MNHEY, CDR2 SVGAGI. In DNA form, the CDR3 reads TGTGCCAGCACCCCAGGACAGGGGGTCGGGGAGCAGTACTTC. Its protein product is CASTPGQGVGEQYF.

This chain uses TRBV5-6 with TRBJ2-7; maybe TRBD1 (6 bases). Between the trimmed V and J ends, which lost 0 bases and 2 bases, there was a span of 9 bases. Germline lookup yields CDR1 SGHDT and CDR2 YYEEEE. The length of the CDR3 is 14 residues. CDR3 protein: CASSLEQGAYEQYF. The CDR3 nucleotides read TGTGCCAGCAGCTTGGAACAGGGAGCCTACGAGCAGTACTTC. Filled out from reference TRBV5-6 and TRBJ2-7, the complete variable domain reads DAGVTQSPTHLIKTRGQQVTLRCSPKSGHDTVSWYQQALGQGPQFIFQYYEEEERQRGNFPDRFSGHQFPNYSSELNVNALLLGDSALYLCASSLEQGAYEQYFGPGTRLTVT.

The J gene is TRBJ2-1, the V gene TRBV18, with a weak D call TRBD1 (6 bases). Germline lookup yields CDR1 KGHSH and CDR2 LQKENI. The V end was cut by 2 bases, the J end by 0 bases, with 11 bases between. The CDR3 covers 16 residues. CDR3 residues: CASSPGADSSYNEQFF. The CDR3 DNA sequence: TGTGCCAGCTCACCAGGAGCGGACAGCTCCTACAATGAGCAGTTCTTC.

This chain connects TRBV14 to TRBJ1-2, with a possible D match to TRBD1 (5 bases). The germline CDR1 and CDR2 sequences are SGHDN and FVKESK. The length of the CDR3 is 15 residues. Trimming shortened V by 5 bases and J by 4 bases, and 17 bases separated the two germline ends. CDR3: CASSCQGAEPYGYTF. The DNA of the CDR3 is TGTGCCAGCAGCTGCCAGGGTGCGGAGCCCTATGGCTACACCTTC.

This chain joins TRBV29-1 and TRBJ2-5, with D unclear. The CDR3 contains 12 residues. From germline, CDR1 is SQVTM and CDR2 ANQGSEA. V lost 5 bases and J 0 bases, leaving 7 bases between the germline ends. DNA for the CDR3: TGCAGCGTTACAGTAAACCAAGAGACCCAGTACTTC. This gives the protein CSVTVNQETQYF.

The rearrangement uses TRBV4-2 and TRBJ2-2; 7 nucleotides line up with TRBD1. The J segment lost 6 bases and the V segment lost 0 bases, leaving 10 bases of the junction unmatched. Germline CDR1 reads LGHNA; CDR2 reads YNFKEQ. The CDR3 contains 17 residues. The CDR3 nucleotides are TGTGCCAGCAGCCAAGAGTTGGGGACAGCGCGCCCCGGGGAGCTGTTTTTT. Encoded protein: CASSQELGTARPGELFF.

This sequence joins TRBV2 and TRBJ2-7; D not certain. This CDR3 has 14 amino acids. Germline assignment: CDR1 SNHLY and CDR2 FYNNEI. The germline V and J ends were trimmed by 2 bases and 2 bases, with 10 bases remaining between them. CDR3 residues: CASSEFEVPYEQYF. The CDR3 DNA reads as TGTGCCAGCAGTGAATTTGAGGTCCCCTACGAGCAGTACTTC.

J is TRBJ2-1 and V is TRBV19, with 11 bases fitting TRBD2. The length of the CDR3 is 16 residues. The V and J ends lost 4 bases and 0 bases, in that order; junction bases with no gene match: 2. Germline-derived CDR1 and CDR2 are LNHDA and SQIVND (reference sequence). CDR3 protein: CASSTGLADSYNEQFF. For the CDR3, the DNA is TGTGCCAGTAGTACGGGACTAGCGGACTCCTACAATGAGCAGTTCTTC. Filled out from reference TRBV19 and TRBJ2-1, the complete variable domain reads DGGITQSPKYLFRKEGQNVTLSCEQNLNHDAMYWYRQDPGQGLRLIYYSQIVNDFQKGDIAEGYSVSREKKESFPLTVTSAQKNPTAFYLCASSTGLADSYNEQFFGPGTRLTVL.

The chain recombines TRBV19 with TRBJ2-3; 10 positions agree with TRBD1. The junction had 3 bases not matched to a gene; V was cut back by 5 bases and J by 1 base. CDR1 is LNHDA and CDR2 is SQIVND in the germline V gene (reference sequence). The CDR3 consists of 15 residues. CDR3 amino acids: CASSPGQGGTDTQYF. For the CDR3, the DNA is TGTGCCAGTAGTCCAGGACAGGGGGGCACAGATACGCAGTATTTT.

V is TRBV28 and J is TRBJ2-7, with 9 bases identical to TRBD2. This CDR3 has 18 residues. Germline lookup yields CDR1 MDHEN and CDR2 SYDVKM. The ends lost 4 bases at V and 3 bases at J; junction bases unmatched: 16. This chain's CDR3 is CASSWREGSSGRDYEQYF. The CDR3 DNA follows: TGTGCCAGCAGTTGGCGGGAGGGATCAAGCGGGAGAGACTACGAGCAGTACTTC.

To note about this clone: Other nucleotide sequences from this sample produce the same CDR3. The chain joins TRBV9 to TRBJ2-1, with 10 bases matching TRBD2. Germline CDR1 and CDR2: SGDLS and YYNGEE. The J segment lost 9 bases and the V segment lost 0 bases, leaving 6 bases of the junction unmatched. The CDR3 has 15 residues. The CDR3 sequence: CASSVGLAGVGEQFF. The CDR3 bases are TGTGCCAGCAGCGTAGGGCTAGCGGGAGTCGGTGAGCAGTTCTTC.

V and J are TRBV25-1 and TRBJ1-1; the D gene is possibly TRBD1 (5 bases). The CDR3 is made up of 18 amino acids. CDR1 is MGHDK, CDR2 SYGVNS, per germline. The germline V and J ends were trimmed by 4 bases and 0 bases, with 21 bases remaining between them. The CDR3 region is CASSGNEGEGLMNTEAFF. The CDR3 DNA follows: TGTGCCAGCAGTGGCAACGAAGGGGAAGGATTGATGAACACTGAAGCTTTCTTT.

The chain is built from TRBV7-6 and TRBJ2-3, with TRBD2 matching over 13 bases. CDR1 and CDR2 from the germline V gene are SGHVS and FNYEAQ. This CDR3 has 20 residues. The ends lost 0 bases at V and 0 bases at J; junction bases unmatched: 9. The CDR3 here is CASSLAGGLAGHGSTDTQYF. The DNA of the CDR3 is TGTGCCAGCAGCTTAGCGGGGGGACTAGCGGGGCATGGTAGCACAGATACGCAGTATTTT.

The rearrangement uses TRBV7-2 and TRBJ2-7; D gene ambiguous. Per germline, CDR1 SGHTA and CDR2 FQGNSA. This CDR3 comprises 14 residues. V lost 4 bases and J 4 bases, leaving 14 bases between the germline ends. CDR3 in DNA: TGTGCCAGCAGCTCAACCCTCGCCAGTTACGAGCAGTACTTC. Translating it yields CASSSTLASYEQYF.

The chain carries TRBV11-3 and TRBJ2-3; 7 nucleotides line up with TRBD1. CDR3 length: 17 residues. The V and J ends lost 2 bases and 0 bases, in that order; junction bases with no gene match: 8. Germline V gene sequence: CDR1 SGHNT, CDR2 YENEEA. Written as DNA, the CDR3 is TGTGCCAGCAGCTTACAACCGGGACAGATTAGCACAGATACGCAGTATTTT. Amino acid sequence: CASSLQPGQISTDTQYF.

The chain carries TRBV30 and TRBJ2-5, with D possibly matching TRBD1 (6 bases). TRBJ2-7 matches the DNA end more closely, so the J call is doubtful. CDR1 is GTSNPN and CDR2 is SVGIG in the germline V gene (reference sequence). The CDR3 sequence is 15 residues long. CDR3 nucleotides: TGTGCCTGGAGTAGGGGTTGGGGACAAGTCTACGAGCAGTACTTC. This codes for CAWSRGWGQVYEQYF.

The chain combines TRBV29-1 with TRBJ2-3; 7 positions match TRBD1. Unmatched junction bases numbered 22, after V lost 1 base and J lost 0 bases. The CDR3 has 21 amino acids. The germline V gene has CDR1 SQVTM and CDR2 ANQGSEA. As DNA, the CDR3 is TGCAGCGTTGAAGTCGGACGGGAAAAACAGGGGCGAAACCCTAGCACAGATACGCAGTATTTT. This gives the protein CSVEVGREKQGRNPSTDTQYF.

The V call is TRBV7-9, the J call TRBJ1-2; D possibly corresponds to TRBD1 (6 bases). Germline lookup yields CDR1 SEHNR and CDR2 FQNEAQ (reference sequence). The CDR3 runs 13 residues. Trimming cost V 1 base and J 6 bases, with 9 bases left between them. The CDR3 coding sequence is TGTGCCAGCAGCTTAGGGGCAGGGGATGGCTACACCTTC. It yields the protein CASSLGAGDGYTF. Using reference TRBV7-9 and TRBJ1-2 for the parts outside the CDR3, the full variable domain is DTGVSQNPRHKITKRGQNVTFRCDPISEHNRLYWYRQTLGQGPEFLTYFQNEAQLEKSRLLSDRFSAERPKGSFSTLEIQRTEQGDSAMYLCASSLGAGDGYTFGSGTRLTVV.

J is TRBJ2-7 and V is TRBV7-9, with D unresolved. V lost 1 base and J 3 bases, leaving 13 bases between the germline ends. Germline lookup yields CDR1 SEHNR and CDR2 FQNEAQ (reference sequence). The CDR3 has 15 amino acids. The CDR3 sequence: CASSLGKQPIYEQYF. CDR3 DNA: TGTGCCAGCAGCTTAGGAAAGCAACCTATCTACGAGCAGTACTTC.

The CDR3 region has the DNA TGTGCCAGCAGCTCCGGGACTAGCCCTTCCTACAATGAGCAGTTCTTC. Residues: CASSSGTSPSYNEQFF. V gene TRBV11-3 combines with J gene TRBJ2-1; 9 bases map to TRBD2. Per the germline V gene, CDR1 is SGHNT and CDR2 is YENEEA. Germline trimming cut 4 bases from V and 1 base from J; bases unmatched to any gene: 5. This CDR3 has 16 residues.

V gene TRBV19 combines with J gene TRBJ1-1, with D maybe TRBD1 (5 bases). Germline V gene lookup returns CDR1 LNHDA and CDR2 SQIVND (reference sequence). This CDR3 spans 15 amino acids. Trimming left V 7 bases short and J 4 bases short, with 19 bases between. This CDR3 is CASTAGKGTGTEAFF. The CDR3 DNA reads as TGTGCCAGTACCGCGGGGAAGGGGACGGGCACTGAAGCTTTCTTT. Variable domain in full (rest from reference TRBV19 and TRBJ1-1): DGGITQSPKYLFRKEGQNVTLSCEQNLNHDAMYWYRQDPGQGLRLIYYSQIVNDFQKGDIAEGYSVSREKKESFPLTVTSAQKNPTAFYLCASTAGKGTGTEAFFGQGTRLTVV.

The chain couples TRBV7-2 to TRBJ2-5; TRBD2 is a possible D gene (6 bases). This CDR3 has 14 amino acids. The germline V gene has CDR1 SGHTA and CDR2 FQGNSA. Trimming removed 1 base at V and 4 bases at J, with 10 bases between. The CDR3 DNA is TGTGCCAGCAGCTTAGTTGTCGGGGGAGAGACCCAGTACTTC. This codes for CASSLVVGGETQYF.